Listed below are T cell receptor beta chains from one sample, sequenced in a study of blood T cell repertoires in COVID-19. The protocol was immunoSEQ multiplex PCR, while the TCRdb copy is restricted to in-frame clones and leaves out a portion. The sample shows fewer than 110,000 clones, 92% of them seen only once. Material: peripheral blood. These TCRs come from a man over 45 with active COVID-19. CDR3s include the opening cysteine and the closing phenylalanine or tryptophan. Fields, in order: CDR3 protein, CDR3 DNA, CDR3 length, V gene, D gene, clone size, J gene. The D gene is left open where the match is weak. For some rows the clone size is stated as once, few or many, or as a class when expanded; others skip it.

CDR3: CASSLESGGKAFF
DNA: TGTGCCAGCAGTTTAGAGTCAGGGGGCAAAGCTTTCTTT
length: 13
V: TRBV28
D: TRBD1
size: .
J: TRBJ1-1

CDR3: CASSFPGIETQYF
DNA: TGTGCCAGCAGCTTCCCGGGGATTGAGACCCAGTACTTC
length: 13
V: TRBV5-5
D: .
size: .
J: TRBJ2-5

CDR3: CASSRGGEQYF
DNA: TGTGCCAGCAGTCGCGGTGGCGAGCAGTACTTC
length: 11
V: TRBV6-5
D: .
size: .
J: TRBJ2-7

CDR3: CASSYPSDLRGTEAFF
DNA: TGTGCCAGCAGTTACCCCTCGGACTTGCGGGGCACTGAAGCTTTCTTT
length: 16
V: TRBV6-5
D: .
size: .
J: TRBJ1-1

CDR3: CAISGPGQGSYEQYF
DNA: TGTGCCATCAGTGGTCCGGGACAGGGTTCCTACGAGCAGTACTTC
length: 15
V: TRBV10-3
D: TRBD1
size: .
J: TRBJ2-7

CDR3: CASNMTGDEQYF
DNA: TGCGCCAGCAACATGACAGGGGACGAGCAGTACTTC
length: 12
V: TRBV10-1
D: TRBD1
size: .
J: TRBJ2-7

CDR3: CASSRTSGSLRDTGELFF
DNA: TGTGCCAGCAGCCGGACTAGCGGGAGTTTAAGGGACACCGGGGAGCTGTTTTTT
length: 18
V: TRBV14
D: TRBD2
size: .
J: TRBJ2-2

CDR3: CASTPGFYGYTF
DNA: TGTGCCAGCACCCCGGGATTTTATGGCTACACCTTC
length: 12
V: TRBV12-3/TRBV12-4
D: .
size: .
J: TRBJ1-2

CDR3: CASSPSGSLAEQYF
DNA: TGTGCCAGCAGCCCATCCGGGAGCCTTGCCGAGCAGTACTTC
length: 14
V: TRBV7-2
D: .
size: once
J: TRBJ2-7

CDR3: CASSSGTRGPDTQYF
DNA: TGTGCCAGTAGTTCCGGGACTAGAGGTCCCGATACGCAGTATTTT
length: 15
V: TRBV19
D: TRBD2
size: .
J: TRBJ2-3

CDR3: CASSLERSRNEQFF
DNA: TGTGCCAGCAGCTTAGAGCGGTCCAGAAATGAGCAGTTCTTC
length: 14
V: TRBV7-3
D: .
size: .
J: TRBJ2-1

CDR3: CASSQRPGTSGRAEETQYF
DNA: TGTGCCAGCAGCCAAAGACCCGGGACTAGCGGGAGGGCCGAGGAGACCCAGTACTTC
length: 19
V: TRBV7-9
D: TRBD2
size: .
J: TRBJ2-5

CDR3: CASRWDSAYEQYF
DNA: TGTGCCAGCAGATGGGACAGCGCCTACGAGCAGTACTTC
length: 13
V: TRBV12-3/TRBV12-4
D: TRBD1
size: .
J: TRBJ2-7

CDR3: CASSQGGGSNYGYTF
DNA: TGTGCCAGCAGCCAAGGGGGAGGTTCTAACTATGGCTACACCTTC
length: 15
V: TRBV14
D: .
size: .
J: TRBJ1-2

CDR3: CASSLINTGELFF
DNA: TGTGCCAGCAGCCTTATAAACACCGGGGAGCTGTTTTTT
length: 13
V: TRBV14
D: .
size: .
J: TRBJ2-2

CDR3: CASSYSWGGQPQHF
DNA: TGTGCCAGCAGTTACTCGTGGGGAGGGCAGCCCCAGCATTTT
length: 14
V: TRBV6-5
D: .
size: .
J: TRBJ1-5

CDR3: CASSGGAGGWTGELFF
DNA: TGTGCCAGTAGTGGGGGAGCGGGAGGTTGGACCGGGGAGCTGTTTTTT
length: 16
V: TRBV19
D: TRBD2
size: .
J: TRBJ2-2

CDR3: CASSYQGAGDTEAFF
DNA: TGTGCCAGCAGCTATCAGGGGGCCGGTGACACTGAAGCTTTCTTT
length: 15
V: TRBV7-3
D: TRBD1
size: .
J: TRBJ1-1

CDR3: CASSDQDISTGELFF
DNA: TGTGCCAGCAGTGATCAGGACATATCGACCGGGGAGCTGTTTTTT
length: 15
V: TRBV25-1
D: .
size: once
J: TRBJ2-2

CDR3: CASRSPGTGRGNTIYF
DNA: TGCGCCAGCAGATCCCCCGGGACAGGCCGTGGAAACACCATATATTTT
length: 16
V: TRBV10-2
D: TRBD1
size: once
J: TRBJ1-3

CDR3: CASSLPGYGYTF
DNA: TGTGCCAGCAGCTTGCCGGGGTATGGCTACACCTTC
length: 12
V: TRBV5-6
D: .
size: .
J: TRBJ1-2

CDR3: CASGGRTGYGYTF
DNA: TGTGCCAGCGGGGGCAGGACAGGCTATGGCTACACCTTC
length: 13
V: TRBV12-3/TRBV12-4
D: TRBD1
size: .
J: TRBJ1-2

CDR3: CAWSGLAGHTGELFF
DNA: TGTGCCTGGAGTGGACTAGCGGGCCACACCGGGGAGCTGTTTTTT
length: 15
V: TRBV30
D: TRBD2
size: .
J: TRBJ2-2

CDR3: CASSLIPGRGGYTF
DNA: TGTGCCAGCAGTTTAATTCCGGGGAGGGGTGGCTACACCTTC
length: 14
V: TRBV28
D: .
size: .
J: TRBJ1-2

CDR3: CASSLSGILYEQYF
DNA: TGTGCCAGCAGCTTATCGGGGATCCTTTACGAGCAGTACTTC
length: 14
V: TRBV7-9
D: .
size: once
J: TRBJ2-7

CDR3: CASSDQGRDEKLFF
DNA: TGTGCCAGCAGTGACCAGGGGCGGGATGAAAAACTGTTTTTT
length: 14
V: TRBV2
D: .
size: .
J: TRBJ1-4

CDR3: CASSLRLAGGSSTDTQYF
DNA: TGTGCCAGCAGTCTCCGACTAGCGGGAGGTTCTAGCACAGATACGCAGTATTTT
length: 18
V: TRBV6-6
D: TRBD2
size: .
J: TRBJ2-3

CDR3: CASSLHRVQPQHF
DNA: TGTGCCAGTAGTCTACACAGGGTCCAGCCCCAGCATTTT
length: 13
V: TRBV19
D: .
size: .
J: TRBJ1-5

CDR3: CASSLQGETNTIYF
DNA: TGCGCCAGCAGCTTACAGGGTGAGACAAACACCATATATTTT
length: 14
V: TRBV5-1
D: .
size: .
J: TRBJ1-3

CDR3: CASSLDSGRRTDTQYF
DNA: TGTGCCAGCAGCTTGGATAGCGGGAGAAGAACAGATACGCAGTATTTT
length: 16
V: TRBV5-4
D: TRBD2
size: .
J: TRBJ2-3

CDR3: CASSVGTGQIEQFF
DNA: TGTGCCAGCAGCGTCGGGACAGGGCAGATAGAGCAGTTCTTC
length: 14
V: TRBV5-8
D: TRBD1
size: once
J: TRBJ2-1

CDR3: CASSLLETQYF
DNA: TGTGCCAGCAGCTTGCTGGAGACCCAGTACTTC
length: 11
V: TRBV5-8
D: .
size: .
J: TRBJ2-5

CDR3: CASSSPSESYGYTF
DNA: TGTGCCAGCAGTTCTCCCAGCGAAAGCTATGGCTACACCTTC
length: 14
V: TRBV6-6
D: .
size: .
J: TRBJ1-2

CDR3: CASRVGTSGINEQFF
DNA: TGCGCCAGCAGAGTCGGGACTAGCGGAATCAATGAGCAGTTCTTC
length: 15
V: TRBV5-1
D: TRBD2
size: .
J: TRBJ2-1

CDR3: CASRQRGLQGSYEQYF
DNA: TGTGCCAGCAGACAACGCGGGCTACAAGGCTCCTACGAGCAGTACTTC
length: 16
V: TRBV28
D: .
size: few
J: TRBJ2-7

CDR3: CASCWTSGSGELFF
DNA: TGTGCCAGCTGCTGGACTAGCGGGAGCGGGGAGCTGTTTTTT
length: 14
V: TRBV27
D: TRBD2
size: .
J: TRBJ2-2

CDR3: CASSHLDRDSEAFF
DNA: TGTGCCAGTAGTCATCTTGACAGGGACTCTGAAGCTTTCTTT
length: 14
V: TRBV19
D: TRBD1
size: .
J: TRBJ1-1

CDR3: CAWSPAPGSEKLFF
DNA: TGTGCCTGGAGCCCCGCTCCGGGGAGTGAAAAACTGTTTTTT
length: 14
V: TRBV30
D: .
size: .
J: TRBJ1-4

CDR3: CASSFKTGGKETQYF
DNA: TGTGCCAGCAGTTTCAAGACAGGGGGTAAAGAGACCCAGTACTTC
length: 15
V: TRBV6-5
D: TRBD1
size: .
J: TRBJ2-5

CDR3: CASSPGRAGDYGYTF
DNA: TGTGCCAGCAGTCCGGGCAGGGCAGGGGACTATGGCTACACCTTC
length: 15
V: TRBV6-5
D: .
size: .
J: TRBJ1-2

CDR3: CASRRQGDGNQPQHF
DNA: TGTGCCAGCAGAAGACAGGGGGACGGCAATCAGCCCCAGCATTTT
length: 15
V: TRBV6-5
D: TRBD1
size: once
J: TRBJ1-5

CDR3: CASSLRGDYSNQPQHF
DNA: TGTGCCAGCAGCTTGCGTGGGGACTATAGCAATCAGCCCCAGCATTTT
length: 16
V: TRBV5-5
D: .
size: .
J: TRBJ1-5

CDR3: CASSPGQAYGNTIYF
DNA: TGTGCCAGCAGCCCCGGACAAGCTTACGGAAACACCATATATTTT
length: 15
V: TRBV5-4
D: .
size: .
J: TRBJ1-3

CDR3: CASSEGPQGNEKLFF
DNA: TGTGCCAGCAGTGAAGGGCCACAGGGGAATGAAAAACTGTTTTTT
length: 15
V: TRBV6-1
D: TRBD1
size: .
J: TRBJ1-4

CDR3: CASSPTGGSERAFF
DNA: TGTGCCAGTAGTCCCACAGGGGGCTCTGAGAGAGCTTTCTTT
length: 14
V: TRBV19
D: TRBD1
size: .
J: TRBJ1-1

CDR3: CASSYPDRTYEQYF
DNA: TGCGCCAGCAGCTACCCAGACAGAACCTACGAGCAGTACTTC
length: 14
V: TRBV5-1
D: .
size: .
J: TRBJ2-7

CDR3: CASSRDRVGTQYF
DNA: TGTGCCAGCAGCAGGGACAGGGTCGGTACGCAGTATTTT
length: 13
V: TRBV28
D: TRBD1
size: .
J: TRBJ2-3

CDR3: CASRGTGSNTGELFF
DNA: TGTGCCAGCAGGGGCACAGGGTCGAACACCGGGGAGCTGTTTTTT
length: 15
V: TRBV25-1
D: .
size: .
J: TRBJ2-2

CDR3: CASTPIVRETYNEQFF
DNA: TGTGCCAGCACCCCCATTGTGCGGGAGACCTACAATGAGCAGTTCTTC
length: 16
V: TRBV28
D: TRBD2
size: few
J: TRBJ2-1

CDR3: CASSAGNEKLFF
DNA: TGTGCCAGCAGTGCGGGAAATGAAAAACTGTTTTTT
length: 12
V: TRBV25-1
D: .
size: .
J: TRBJ1-4

CDR3: CASRAGGGGGNIQYF
DNA: TGTGCCAGCAGGGCTGGGGGTGGGGGGGGAAACATTCAGTACTTC
length: 15
V: TRBV3-1/TRBV3-2
D: TRBD2
size: .
J: TRBJ2-4